Given below is one T cell receptor beta chain in context. Its antigen is as yet unknown. This sample was included in a study of T cells and Merkel cell carcinoma outcomes. The study's findings and limits: In Merkel cell carcinoma, repertoire and T-cell density reportedly predicted outcomes.

Losses at the gene ends were 1 base for V and 3 bases for J; bases not matched to a gene: 5. Germline V gene data show CDR1 as LGHNT and CDR2 as FRNRAP. This CDR3 contains 16 residues. Produced via immunoSEQ multiplex PCR; TCRdb's table is partial and in-frame only. The sample contains over 15,000 clones, approximately 87% of which appear only once. Sample: tumor tissue from Merkel cell carcinoma. This clonotype was sampled from a human donor with Merkel cell carcinoma. The rearrangement links TRBV12-5 to TRBJ2-2; TRBD1 agrees at 7 bases. Here the CDR3 DNA reads TGTGCTAGTGGTTTGGCGCGACAGGGCTACACCGGGGAGCTGTTTTTT. Translation: CASGLARQGYTGELFF.